These 20 T cell receptor beta chains were sequenced from one sample in a study of cytomegalovirus exposure and HLA in healthy donors. Use of 60 Vbeta and 13 Jbeta primers characterized the PCR. The protocol was immunoSEQ multiplex PCR, while the TCRdb copy is restricted to in-frame clones and leaves out a portion. The sample gives around 180,000 clones, approximately 71% of which show up once; over 1.2% is in the top ten. What was sequenced was PBMCs. Every receptor here comes from a girl aged 5 to 17 in good health and CMV-seronegative.

The V call is TRBV2, the J call TRBJ1-1; maybe TRBD1 (5 bases). The germline V gene encodes CDR1 SNHLY and CDR2 FYNNEI. The CDR3 totals 14 residues. V shed 6 bases and J shed 6 bases, with 17 bases lying between them. The CDR3 sequence is CASRPGRERAEAFF. The CDR3 bases are TGTGCCAGCAGGCCGGGACGGGAGAGGGCTGAAGCTTTCTTT.

This chain connects TRBV5-1 to TRBJ2-5, with D tentatively TRBD1 (6 bases). The CDR3 consists of 13 residues. The germline V gene encodes CDR1 SGHRS and CDR2 YFSETQ. V lost 2 bases to trimming and J lost 10 bases, with 15 bases between them. DNA of the CDR3: TGCGCCAGCAGCTTTCCAGGGGCTCGCGACCAGTACTTC. Residues: CASSFPGARDQYF.

As to this clone: Other DNA variants within this sample encode the same CDR3. The rearrangement uses TRBV20-1 and TRBJ2-5, with unresolved D. V shed 3 bases and J shed 3 bases, with 5 bases lying between them. The length of the CDR3 is 11 residues. Looked up from germline, CDR1 is DFQATT and CDR2 is SNEGSKA (reference sequence). CDR3 nucleotides: TGCAGTGCTAGGGCAGAAGAGACCCAGTACTTC. Translation gives CSARAEETQYF.

J is TRBJ1-2 and V is TRBV11-2; the D gene is possibly TRBD1 (6 bases). V lost 3 bases, J lost 4 bases, and 12 bases lay in between. The CDR3 is 14 amino acids. From germline, CDR1 is SGHAT and CDR2 FQNNGV. This chain's CDR3 is CASSFPGEIYGYTF. The CDR3 nucleotides are TGTGCCAGCAGCTTCCCAGGGGAAATCTATGGCTACACCTTC.

J is TRBJ1-6 and V is TRBV5-1; D is undetermined. V was cut by 4 bases and J by 0 bases, with 8 bases left in between. The germline V gene encodes CDR1 SGHRS and CDR2 YFSETQ. The CDR3 is 15 residues long. CDR3 sequence reads: CASSKGSSYNSPLHF. The DNA for the CDR3 is TGCGCCAGCAGCAAAGGGAGCTCCTATAATTCACCCCTCCACTTT.

This chain connects TRBV6-1 to TRBJ1-6, with TRBD1 matching 8 bases. The J segment lost 7 bases and the V segment lost 7 bases, leaving 9 bases of the junction unmatched. In germline, CDR1 is MNHNS, CDR2 SASEGT. This CDR3 comprises 15 residues. CDR3 loop: CASTLDRGDNSPLHF. The CDR3 DNA reads as TGTGCCAGCACCTTAGACAGGGGTGACAATTCACCCCTCCACTTT.

This chain uses TRBV6-1 with TRBJ2-5, with D possibly TRBD2 on 7 matching bases. Trimming removed 2 bases at V and 2 bases at J, with 15 bases between. The CDR3 totals 16 residues. Looked up from germline, CDR1 is MNHNS and CDR2 is SASEGT. The CDR3 here is CASSETAGEGQETQYF. The CDR3 DNA reads TGTGCCAGCAGTGAAACGGCAGGGGAGGGACAAGAGACCCAGTACTTC.

This chain joins TRBV19 and TRBJ1-1, with TRBD1 identical over 9 bases. Germline-derived CDR1 and CDR2 are LNHDA and SQIVND (reference sequence). With 6 bases clipped from V and 7 bases from J, the junction kept 9 bases outside the gene matches. This CDR3 is 14 amino acids long. The CDR3 spells CASREGQGRFEAFF. The CDR3 DNA sequence: TGTGCCAGTAGAGAGGGACAGGGTCGGTTTGAAGCTTTCTTT.

The chain uses TRBV14 and TRBJ2-7; a weak D match, TRBD1 (5 bases). This CDR3 is built from 16 residues. Trimming took 0 bases from V and 1 from J, leaving 13 bases between them. Germline CDR1 is SGHDN and CDR2 is FVKESK. CDR3 nucleotide sequence: TGTGCCAGCAGCCAAGATTCTTACAGGACATCCTACGAGCAGTACTTC. This codes for CASSQDSYRTSYEQYF.

The chain has TRBV5-4 and TRBJ1-2, with a weak D call TRBD1 (6 bases). This CDR3 has 13 amino acids. Germline-derived CDR1 and CDR2 are SGHNT and YYREEE (reference sequence). Between the trimmed V and J ends, which lost 6 bases and 5 bases, there was a span of 14 bases. This chain's CDR3 is CASTMGAGYGYTF. In DNA, the CDR3 is TGTGCCAGCACCATGGGGGCTGGGTATGGCTACACCTTC. The full variable domain, its missing parts supplied by reference TRBV5-4 and TRBJ1-2, is ETGVTQSPTHLIKTRGQQVTLRCSSQSGHNTVSWYQQALGQGPQFIFQYYREEENGRGNFPPRFSGLQFPNYSSELNVNALELDDSALYLCASTMGAGYGYTFGSGTRLTVV.

The chain recombines TRBV6-5 with TRBJ2-7; 9 bases fit TRBD2. CDR3 size: 14 residues. CDR1 and CDR2 from the germline V gene are MNHEY and SVGAGI. Trimming at V came to 6 bases and at J to 3 bases, leaving 6 bases not matched to a gene. CDR3: CASRRASGNYEQYF. The CDR3 coding sequence is TGTGCCAGCAGACGAGCTAGCGGGAACTACGAGCAGTACTTC.

V gene TRBV7-9 combines with J gene TRBJ2-1; 10 bases match TRBD2. Germline V gene sequence: CDR1 SEHNR, CDR2 FQNEAQ (reference sequence). V dropped 11 bases and J dropped 9; count of bases not matched to a gene: 13. The CDR3 has 14 amino acids. CDR3 coding DNA: TGTGCCGTTCTCTGGAAGACTAGCGGGTCTGAGCAGTTCTTC. Protein sequence: CAVLWKTSGSEQFF.

This clone was detected only a few times. The chain joins TRBV6-5 to TRBJ1-5; TRBD1 agrees at 8 bases. The CDR3 loop spans 13 amino acids. CDR1 MNHEY and CDR2 SVGAGI come from the germline V gene. The J segment lost 8 bases and the V segment lost 6 bases, leaving 6 bases of the junction unmatched. The CDR3 spells CASSETGVEPQHF. In DNA form, the CDR3 reads TGTGCCAGCAGCGAGACAGGGGTCGAGCCCCAGCATTTT.

The rearrangement links TRBV6-1 to TRBJ1-5, with 10 nucleotides matching TRBD1. J gave up 6 bases and V 4 bases, and 6 bases lay outside the gene matches. This CDR3 region has 15 residues. Germline V gene lookup returns CDR1 MNHNS and CDR2 SASEGT. The CDR3 loop reads CASSASTGGGQPQHF. CDR3 coding DNA: TGTGCCAGCAGTGCCTCGACAGGGGGCGGTCAGCCCCAGCATTTT.

This clone was picked up a small number of times. In nucleotides, the CDR3 is TGTGCCAGCAGCTTGGGGTCAGGGTGGAATCAGCCCCAGCATTTT. Its translation: CASSLGSGWNQPQHF. This sequence joins TRBV11-2 and TRBJ1-5, with D perhaps matching TRBD1 (5 bases). CDR3 length: 15 amino acids. Between the trimmed V and J ends, which lost 3 bases and 4 bases, there was a span of 13 bases. Germline V gene data show CDR1 as SGHAT and CDR2 as FQNNGV.

The rearrangement joins TRBV9 to TRBJ2-3, with TRBD2 matching 8 bases. Germline CDR1 reads SGDLS; CDR2 reads YYNGEE. This CDR3 has 16 amino acids. V lost 0 bases and J lost 0; bases outside the gene matches: 3. CDR3 sequence (DNA): TGTGCCAGCAGCGTAGGAGCGGGGGATAGCACAGATACGCAGTATTTT. It encodes CASSVGAGDSTDTQYF. Based on the CDR3 plus reference TRBV9 and TRBJ2-3, the full variable domain is DSGVTQTPKHLITATGQRVTLRCSPRSGDLSVYWYQQSLDQGLQFLIQYYNGEERAKGNILERFSAQQFPDLHSELNLSSLELGDSALYFCASSVGAGDSTDTQYFGPGTRLTVL.

This clone turned up a few times. This chain's CDR3 is CASRDPGTEAFF. CDR3 DNA: TGTGCCAGCAGGGACCCCGGGACAGAAGCTTTCTTT. The J gene is TRBJ1-1, the V gene TRBV6-1; maybe TRBD1 (6 bases). Germline V lookup: CDR1 MNHNS, CDR2 SASEGT. The CDR3 sequence is 12 residues long. V lost 6 bases and J 8 bases, leaving 13 bases between the germline ends.

The chain is built from TRBV14 and TRBJ1-5; 8 bases map to TRBD1. The CDR3 is made up of 15 amino acids. Germline lookup yields CDR1 SGHDN and CDR2 FVKESK. V dropped 4 bases and J dropped 4; count of bases not matched to a gene: 6. This CDR3 reads CASSRLTGVNQPQHF. CDR3 DNA: TGTGCCAGCAGCCGTCTGACAGGGGTTAATCAGCCCCAGCATTTT.

The J gene is TRBJ2-2, the V gene TRBV2; 8 nucleotides align to TRBD1. CDR3 size: 15 residues. V was pared by 10 bases and J by 0 bases, with 7 bases of the junction left unmatched. Germline CDR1 and CDR2: SNHLY and FYNNEI. CDR3 bases: TGTGCCACGACAGGGGCGGAACCGAACACCGGGGAGCTGTTTTTT. Encoded protein: CATTGAEPNTGELFF.

This clone was recorded a few times. The chain is built from TRBV5-4 and TRBJ1-1; D call uncertain. CDR1 and CDR2 from the germline V gene are SGHNT and YYREEE (reference sequence). V shed 1 base and J shed 3 bases, with 7 bases lying between them. This CDR3 has 13 amino acids. DNA for the CDR3: TGTGCCAGCAGCTTGCAGGAGGACACTGAAGCTTTCTTT. This codes for CASSLQEDTEAFF.